Given below is one TCR beta chain in context. Its target is unknown. Libraries were prepared by immunoSEQ multiplex PCR; TCRdb keeps only in-frame clonotypes and omits some of them. The table shows about 110,000 clones, with roughly nine tenths occurring only once. These data belong to a study of T cell responses to AZD1222 COVID-19 vaccine. The study, taken as a whole, reports: Vaccine-associated CD4 TCRs ranged over spike, dominating at 160-218 and 743-854. Scientists sampled the repertoires only once the peak T cell response had passed. Targets within unmutated variant regions were reportedly found for nearly half of spike-specific TCRs.

This clonotype was obtained from an adult in good health. Here the sequenced sample was peripheral blood, taken on day 0 of AZD1222 vaccination.

In nucleotides, the CDR3 is TGTGCCTCCGGACTAGCGGGGGAAGAGACCCAGTACTTC. It codes for CASGLAGEETQYF. The chain is built from TRBV30 and TRBJ2-5; TRBD2 aligns across 13 bases. The CDR3 loop spans 13 amino acids. Germline CDR1 reads GTSNPN; CDR2 reads SVGIG (reference sequence). The J segment lost 3 bases and the V segment lost 7 bases, leaving 2 bases of the junction unmatched.